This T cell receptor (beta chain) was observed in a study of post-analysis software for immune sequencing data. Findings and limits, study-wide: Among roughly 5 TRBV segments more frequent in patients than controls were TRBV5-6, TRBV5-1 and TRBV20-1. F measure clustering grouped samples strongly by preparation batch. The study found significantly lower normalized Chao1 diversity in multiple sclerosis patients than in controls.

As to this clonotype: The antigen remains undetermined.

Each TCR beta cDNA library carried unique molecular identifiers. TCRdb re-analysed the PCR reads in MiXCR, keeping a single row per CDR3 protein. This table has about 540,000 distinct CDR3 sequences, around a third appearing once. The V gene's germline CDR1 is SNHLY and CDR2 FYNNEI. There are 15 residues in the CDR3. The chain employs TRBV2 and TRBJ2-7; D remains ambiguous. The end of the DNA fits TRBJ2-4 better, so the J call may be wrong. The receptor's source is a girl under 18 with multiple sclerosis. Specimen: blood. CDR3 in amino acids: CASSELPPGGNIQYF. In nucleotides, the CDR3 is TGTGCCAGCAGTGAATTGCCCCCGGGCGGAAACATTCAGTACTTC.